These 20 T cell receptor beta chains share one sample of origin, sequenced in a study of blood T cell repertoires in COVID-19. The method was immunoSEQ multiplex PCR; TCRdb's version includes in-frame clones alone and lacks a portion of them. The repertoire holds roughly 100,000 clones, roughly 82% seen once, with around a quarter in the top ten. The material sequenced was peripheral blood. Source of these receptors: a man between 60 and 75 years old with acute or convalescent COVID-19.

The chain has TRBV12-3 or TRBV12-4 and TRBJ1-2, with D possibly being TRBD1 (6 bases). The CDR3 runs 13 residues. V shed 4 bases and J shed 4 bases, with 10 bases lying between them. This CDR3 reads CASSSGGAYGYTF. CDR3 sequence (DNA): TGTGCCAGCAGTTCTGGGGGCGCCTATGGCTACACCTTC.

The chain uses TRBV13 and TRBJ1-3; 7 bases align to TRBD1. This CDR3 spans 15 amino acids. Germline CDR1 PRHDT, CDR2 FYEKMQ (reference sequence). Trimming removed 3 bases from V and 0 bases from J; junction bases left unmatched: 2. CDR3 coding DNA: TGTGCCAGCAGCTTGGGACAGACCTCTGGAAACACCATATATTTT. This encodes CASSLGQTSGNTIYF.

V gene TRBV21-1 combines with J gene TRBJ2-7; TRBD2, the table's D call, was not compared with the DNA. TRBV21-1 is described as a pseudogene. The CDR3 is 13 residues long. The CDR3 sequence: CASSKAGGYEQYV. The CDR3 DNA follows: TGTGCCAGCAGCAAAGCGGGGGGATACGAGCAGTACGTC.

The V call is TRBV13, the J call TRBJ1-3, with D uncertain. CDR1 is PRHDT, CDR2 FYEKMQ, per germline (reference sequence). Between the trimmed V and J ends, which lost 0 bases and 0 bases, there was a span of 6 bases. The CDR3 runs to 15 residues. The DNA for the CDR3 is TGTGCCAGCAGCTTAGGCGGGAACTCTGGAAACACCATATATTTT. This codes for CASSLGGNSGNTIYF.

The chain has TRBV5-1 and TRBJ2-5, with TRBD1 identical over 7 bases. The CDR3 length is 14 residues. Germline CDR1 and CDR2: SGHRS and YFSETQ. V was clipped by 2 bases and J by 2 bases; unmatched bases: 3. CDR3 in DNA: TGCGCCAGCAGCTTACCGGGACAGCAAGAGACCCAGTACTTC. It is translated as CASSLPGQQETQYF. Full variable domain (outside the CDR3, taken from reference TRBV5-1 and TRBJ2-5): KAGVTQTPRYLIKTRGQQVTLSCSPISGHRSVSWYQQTPGQGLQFLFEYFSETQRNKGNFPGRFSGRQFSNSRSEMNVSTLELGDSALYLCASSLPGQQETQYFGPGTRLLVL.

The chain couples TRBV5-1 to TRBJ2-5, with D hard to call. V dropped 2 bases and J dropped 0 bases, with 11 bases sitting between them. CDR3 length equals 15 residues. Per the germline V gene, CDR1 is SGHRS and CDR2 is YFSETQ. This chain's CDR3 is CASSFATTYQETQYF. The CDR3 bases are TGCGCCAGCAGCTTCGCGACAACGTACCAAGAGACCCAGTACTTC.

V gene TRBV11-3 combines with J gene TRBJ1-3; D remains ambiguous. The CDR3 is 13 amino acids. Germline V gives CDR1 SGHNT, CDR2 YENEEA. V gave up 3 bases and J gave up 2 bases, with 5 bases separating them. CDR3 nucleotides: TGTGCCAGCAGCTTGGCAGCTGGAAACACCATATATTTT. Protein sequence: CASSLAAGNTIYF.

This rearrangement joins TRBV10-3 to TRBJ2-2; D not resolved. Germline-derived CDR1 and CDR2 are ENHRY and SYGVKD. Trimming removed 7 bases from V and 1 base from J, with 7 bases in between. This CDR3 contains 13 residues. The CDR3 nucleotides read TGTGCCATCAAACACGAGAACACCGGGGAGCTGTTTTTT. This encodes CAIKHENTGELFF.

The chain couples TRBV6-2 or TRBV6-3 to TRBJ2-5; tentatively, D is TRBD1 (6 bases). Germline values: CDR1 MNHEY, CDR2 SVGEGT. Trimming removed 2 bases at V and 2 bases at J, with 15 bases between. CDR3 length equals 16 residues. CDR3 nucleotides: TGTGCCAGCAGTTACCTCCAGGGGCTAAGACAAGAGACCCAGTACTTC. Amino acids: CASSYLQGLRQETQYF.

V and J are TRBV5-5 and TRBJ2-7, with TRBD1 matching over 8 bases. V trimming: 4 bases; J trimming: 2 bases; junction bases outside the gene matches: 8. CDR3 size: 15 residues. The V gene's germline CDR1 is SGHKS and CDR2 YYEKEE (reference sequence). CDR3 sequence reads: CASSQTGVFAYEQYV. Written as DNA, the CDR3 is TGTGCCAGCAGCCAGACAGGGGTTTTCGCCTACGAGCAGTACGTC.

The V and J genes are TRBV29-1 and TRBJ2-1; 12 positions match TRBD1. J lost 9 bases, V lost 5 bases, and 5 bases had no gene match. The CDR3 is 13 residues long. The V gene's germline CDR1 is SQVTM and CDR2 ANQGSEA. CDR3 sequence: CSVCRDRGPEQFF. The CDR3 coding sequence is TGCAGCGTTTGCCGGGACAGGGGGCCTGAGCAGTTCTTC.

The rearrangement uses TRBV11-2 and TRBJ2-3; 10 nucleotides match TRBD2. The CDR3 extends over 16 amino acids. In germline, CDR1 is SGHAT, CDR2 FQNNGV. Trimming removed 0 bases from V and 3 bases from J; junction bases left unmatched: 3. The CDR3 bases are TGTGCCAGCAGCTTAGAAAGCGGGAGGGCTACAGATACGCAGTATTTT. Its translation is CASSLESGRATDTQYF. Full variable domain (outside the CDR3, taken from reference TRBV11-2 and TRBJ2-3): EAGVAQSPRYKIIEKRQSVAFWCNPISGHATLYWYQQILGQGPKLLIQFQNNGVVDDSQLPKDRFSAERLKGVDSTLKIQPAKLEDSAVYLCASSLESGRATDTQYFGPGTRLTVL.

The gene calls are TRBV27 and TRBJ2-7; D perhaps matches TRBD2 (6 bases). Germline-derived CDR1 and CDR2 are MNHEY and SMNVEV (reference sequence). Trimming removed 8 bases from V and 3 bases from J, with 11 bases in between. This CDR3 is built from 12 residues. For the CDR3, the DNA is TGTGCCAGCTCCGCGGGGAACTACGAGCAGTACTTC. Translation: CASSAGNYEQYF.

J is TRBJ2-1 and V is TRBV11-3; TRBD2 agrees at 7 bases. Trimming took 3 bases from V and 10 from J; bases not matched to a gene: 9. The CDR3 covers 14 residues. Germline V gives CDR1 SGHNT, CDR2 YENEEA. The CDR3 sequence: CASSFGVAGREQFF. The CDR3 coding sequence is TGTGCCAGCAGCTTTGGGGTAGCCGGGAGGGAGCAGTTCTTC.

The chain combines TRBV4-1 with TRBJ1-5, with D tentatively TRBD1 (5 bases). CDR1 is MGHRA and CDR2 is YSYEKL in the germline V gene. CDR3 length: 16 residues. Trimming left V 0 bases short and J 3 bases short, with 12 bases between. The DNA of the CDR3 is TGCGCCAGCAGCCAAGATCAGGCAGGGATCAATCAGCCCCAGCATTTT. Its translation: CASSQDQAGINQPQHF.

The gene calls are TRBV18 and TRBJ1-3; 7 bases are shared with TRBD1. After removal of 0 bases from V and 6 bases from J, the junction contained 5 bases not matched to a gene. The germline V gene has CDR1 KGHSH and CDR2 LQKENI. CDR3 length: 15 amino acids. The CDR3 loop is CASSPPDRTPNTIYF. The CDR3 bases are TGTGCCAGCTCACCACCGGACAGGACCCCAAACACCATATATTTT.

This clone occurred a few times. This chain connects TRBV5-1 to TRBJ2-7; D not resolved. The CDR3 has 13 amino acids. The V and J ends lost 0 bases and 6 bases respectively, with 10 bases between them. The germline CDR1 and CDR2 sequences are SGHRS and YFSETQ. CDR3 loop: CASSLGKAGEQYF. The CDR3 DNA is TGCGCCAGCAGCTTGGGAAAGGCAGGCGAGCAGTACTTC.

DNA of the CDR3: TGTGCCAGCCGCACCCCCCTAGCTCACGGGGAGCTGTTTTTT. Its protein product is CASRTPLAHGELFF. This sequence joins TRBV6-5 and TRBJ2-2; TRBD2 is a possible D gene (5 bases). CDR1 MNHEY and CDR2 SVGAGI come from the germline V gene. The ends were cut back, 8 bases at V and 7 bases at J, with 17 bases in the middle. This CDR3 has 14 residues.

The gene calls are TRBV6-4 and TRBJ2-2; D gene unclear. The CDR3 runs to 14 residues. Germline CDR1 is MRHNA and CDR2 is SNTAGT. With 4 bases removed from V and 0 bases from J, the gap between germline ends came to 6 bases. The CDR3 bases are TGTGCCAGCAGTGTGGTAGCGAACACCGGGGAGCTGTTTTTT. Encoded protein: CASSVVANTGELFF.

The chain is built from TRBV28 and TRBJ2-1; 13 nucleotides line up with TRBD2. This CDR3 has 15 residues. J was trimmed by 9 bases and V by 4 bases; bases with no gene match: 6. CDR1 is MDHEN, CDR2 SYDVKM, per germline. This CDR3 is CASSWTSGSRTEQFF. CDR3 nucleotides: TGTGCCAGCAGTTGGACTAGCGGGAGTCGAACTGAGCAGTTCTTC. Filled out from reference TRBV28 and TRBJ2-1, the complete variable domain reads DVKVTQSSRYLVKRTGEKVFLECVQDMDHENMFWYRQDPGLGLRLIYFSYDVKMKEKGDIPEGYSVSREKKERFSLILESASTNQTSMYLCASSWTSGSRTEQFFGPGTRLTVL.